This T cell receptor (beta chain) was retrieved from a study of CD8+CD57+ T cells in acquired aplastic anemia. V was trimmed by 0 bases and J by 3 bases, leaving 11 bases between them. Looked up from germline, CDR1 is MGHRA and CDR2 is YSYEKL. This CDR3 region has 15 residues. Sequenced patients had shown CD8+CD57+ cell expansion by flow cytometry. Template material for TCR beta VDJ and CDR3 profiling consisted of genomic DNA. TCRdb re-called the reads through MiXCR, storing one row per CDR3 protein. The data contain about 180,000 distinct CDR3 sequences, 48% of them singletons. The sequence was collected from a human donor with aplastic anemia. V gene TRBV4-1 combines with J gene TRBJ1-2; weak D call: TRBD1 (6 bases). The specimen sequenced was sorted CD4+, CD8+, or CD8+CD57+ T cells (not recorded which) from PBMCs. In nucleotides, the CDR3 is TGCGCCAGCAGCCAAGATCGAGCAGGGGACTATGGCTACACCTTC. Amino acid sequence: CASSQDRAGDYGYTF.